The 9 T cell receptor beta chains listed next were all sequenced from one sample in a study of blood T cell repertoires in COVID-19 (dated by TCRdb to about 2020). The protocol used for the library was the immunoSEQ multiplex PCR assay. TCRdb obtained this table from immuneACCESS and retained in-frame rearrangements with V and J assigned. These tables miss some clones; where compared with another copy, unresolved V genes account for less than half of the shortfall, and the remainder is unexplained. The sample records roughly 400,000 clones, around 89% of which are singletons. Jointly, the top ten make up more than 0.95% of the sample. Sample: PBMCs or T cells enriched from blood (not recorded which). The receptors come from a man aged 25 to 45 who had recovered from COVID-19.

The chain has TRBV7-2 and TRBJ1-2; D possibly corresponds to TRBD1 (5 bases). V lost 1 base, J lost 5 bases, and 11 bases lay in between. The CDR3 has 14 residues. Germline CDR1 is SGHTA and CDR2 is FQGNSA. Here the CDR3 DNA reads TGTGCCAGCAGCTTAGGCGGACAAGTTTATGGCTACACCTTC. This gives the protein CASSLGGQVYGYTF.

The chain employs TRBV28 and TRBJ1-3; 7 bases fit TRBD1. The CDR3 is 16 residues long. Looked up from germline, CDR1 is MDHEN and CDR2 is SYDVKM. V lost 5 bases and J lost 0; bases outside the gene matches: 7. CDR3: CASSPWTGNSGNTIYF. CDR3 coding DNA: TGTGCCAGCAGTCCCTGGACAGGAAACTCTGGAAACACCATATATTTT.

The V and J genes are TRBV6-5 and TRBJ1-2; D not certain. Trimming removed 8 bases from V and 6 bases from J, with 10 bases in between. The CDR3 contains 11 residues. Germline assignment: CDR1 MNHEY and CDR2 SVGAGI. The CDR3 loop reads CASSNRDGYTF. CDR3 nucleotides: TGTGCCAGCTCGAACAGAGATGGCTACACCTTC.

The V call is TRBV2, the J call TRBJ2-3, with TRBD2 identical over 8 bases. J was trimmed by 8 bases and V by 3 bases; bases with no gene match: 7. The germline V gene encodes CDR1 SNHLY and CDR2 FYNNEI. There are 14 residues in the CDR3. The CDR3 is CASSDLGGVGTQYF. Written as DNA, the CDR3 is TGTGCCAGCAGTGACCTCGGGGGGGTCGGTACGCAGTATTTT.

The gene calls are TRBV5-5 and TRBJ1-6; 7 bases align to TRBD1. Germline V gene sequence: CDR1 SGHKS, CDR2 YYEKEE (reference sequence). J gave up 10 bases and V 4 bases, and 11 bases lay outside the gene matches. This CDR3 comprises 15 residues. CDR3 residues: CASSRGQVLGSPLHF. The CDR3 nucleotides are TGTGCCAGCAGCCGCGGACAGGTACTAGGCTCACCCCTCCACTTT.

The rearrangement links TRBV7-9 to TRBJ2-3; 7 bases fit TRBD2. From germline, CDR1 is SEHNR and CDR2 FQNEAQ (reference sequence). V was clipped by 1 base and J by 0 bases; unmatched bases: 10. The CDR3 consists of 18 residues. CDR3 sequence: CASSLGEGILASTDTQYF. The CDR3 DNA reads TGTGCCAGCAGCTTAGGGGAGGGGATCCTCGCTAGCACAGATACGCAGTATTTT.

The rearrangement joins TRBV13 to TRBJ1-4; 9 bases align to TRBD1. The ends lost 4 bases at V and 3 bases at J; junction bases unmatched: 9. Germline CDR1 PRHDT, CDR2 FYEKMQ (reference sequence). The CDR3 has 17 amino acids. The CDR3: CASSSYRGRLANEKLFF. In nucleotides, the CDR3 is TGTGCCAGCAGCTCATACAGGGGGCGTTTGGCTAATGAAAAACTGTTTTTT.

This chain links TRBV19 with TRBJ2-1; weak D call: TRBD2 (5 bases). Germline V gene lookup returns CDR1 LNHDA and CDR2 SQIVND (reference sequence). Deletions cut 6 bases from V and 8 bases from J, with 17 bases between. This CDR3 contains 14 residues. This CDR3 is CASSELGLRYEQFF. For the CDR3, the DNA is TGTGCCAGTAGCGAATTAGGACTTCGTTATGAGCAGTTCTTC.

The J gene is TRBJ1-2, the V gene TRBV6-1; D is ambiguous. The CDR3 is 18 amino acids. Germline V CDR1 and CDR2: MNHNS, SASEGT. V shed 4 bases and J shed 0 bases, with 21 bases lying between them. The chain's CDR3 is CASSVISNILGANYGYTF. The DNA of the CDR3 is TGTGCCAGCAGTGTAATTTCAAACATACTAGGAGCTAACTATGGCTACACCTTC.